This T cell receptor beta chain appears in the sequencing data of a study of T cells in Graves' hyperthyroidism and ophthalmopathy. Study outcomes and limitations: The blood repertoire included most of the expanded thyroid clonotypes above 0.001. A model built on 13 V-J features separated ophthalmopathy from stable hyperthyroidism.

The V end lost 7 bases, the J end lost 8 bases, and 17 bases lay between the germline ends. The CDR3 runs 14 residues. Germline V gene lookup returns CDR1 MNHNS and CDR2 SASEGT. This clonotype was seen at least ten times. Its antigen is not known. Hyperthyroidism was newly diagnosed in patients aged 18 to 65 (duration under 2 months). Orbital computed tomography, thyroid ultrasound, serum thyroxine and TRAb, and clinical symptoms together informed the diagnoses. Amplified regions were TCR beta CDR3 sequences from RNA transcripts. TCR CDR3 underwent first-round RT-PCR with the HTBI primer set. TCRdb redid the calling of the multiplex PCR reads with MiXCR, one entry per CDR3 protein. The sample has about 420,000 distinct CDR3 sequences, about a sixth seen once.

The sample consisted of blood. This sequence joins TRBV6-1 and TRBJ1-4; the D is unclear. The source of this sequence is a woman between 18 and 30 years old with Graves' hyperthyroidism. The CDR3 spells CASKSLGSGEKLFF. CDR3 nucleotide sequence: TGTGCCAGCAAGTCTTTAGGGTCGGGGGAAAAACTGTTTTTT.